These T cell receptor beta chains were read from a single sample in a study of radiotherapy plus CTLA-4 blockade in lung cancer. The protocol was immunoSEQ multiplex PCR, while the TCRdb copy is restricted to in-frame clones and leaves out a portion. The sample shows about 39,000 clones, roughly 79% of them seen only once. The sequences come from peripheral blood, collected from a patient treated with radiotherapy plus ipilimumab. Every receptor here comes from a human donor with non-small cell lung cancer that progressed on radiotherapy plus ipilimumab. Each CDR3 is given with its conserved first and last residue. The order of the fields is clone size, V gene, J gene, D gene, CDR3 DNA, CDR3 protein. A D gene is named only where the DNA matches it firmly. Size is omitted from some rows. Given values are once, few, many or a class for expanded clones.

clone_size: .; v_call: TRBV5-1; j_call: TRBJ2-1; d_call: TRBD2; cdr3_nt: TGCGCCAGCAGCTTGGGGGGGACTAGCGGGAATGAGCAGTTCTTC; cdr3_aa: CASSLGGTSGNEQFF
clone_size: few; v_call: TRBV6-5; j_call: TRBJ2-3; d_call: TRBD2; cdr3_nt: TGTGCCAGCAGTTCCAAAGGACTAGCGGGGGTCCAAGGGCAGTATTTT; cdr3_aa: CASSSKGLAGVQGQYF
clone_size: .; v_call: TRBV10-3; j_call: TRBJ2-1; d_call: .; cdr3_nt: TGTGCCATCAGAGACTCGGGGACCTACAATGAGCAGTTCTTC; cdr3_aa: CAIRDSGTYNEQFF
clone_size: .; v_call: TRBV18; j_call: TRBJ2-7; d_call: TRBD1; cdr3_nt: TGTGCCAGCTCACCCACCGGGACAGTATATTACGAGCAGTACTTC; cdr3_aa: CASSPTGTVYYEQYF
clone_size: .; v_call: TRBV7-3; j_call: TRBJ2-7; d_call: TRBD2; cdr3_nt: TGTGCCAGCAGTTTTAGCGGGGGGGGCTACGAGCAGTACTTC; cdr3_aa: CASSFSGGGYEQYF
clone_size: .; v_call: TRBV11-1; j_call: TRBJ1-2; d_call: .; cdr3_nt: TGTGCCAGCAGTCCCGGGACACACTATGGCTACACCTTC; cdr3_aa: CASSPGTHYGYTF
clone_size: .; v_call: TRBV4-1; j_call: TRBJ1-4; d_call: TRBD1; cdr3_nt: TGCGCCAGCAGCCACTGGACAGGGCCCCCAACTAATGAAAAACTGTTTTTT; cdr3_aa: CASSHWTGPPTNEKLFF
clone_size: .; v_call: TRBV19; j_call: TRBJ2-1; d_call: .; cdr3_nt: TGTGCCAGTAGTATTGCGGGACGACGCTACAATGAGCAGTTCTTC; cdr3_aa: CASSIAGRRYNEQFF
clone_size: once; v_call: TRBV18; j_call: TRBJ1-1; d_call: TRBD1; cdr3_nt: TGTGCCAGCTCACCACGCGTGGGACAGGGGGCGGGCACTGAAGCTTTCTTT; cdr3_aa: CASSPRVGQGAGTEAFF
clone_size: .; v_call: TRBV5-1; j_call: TRBJ1-1; d_call: .; cdr3_nt: TGCGCCAGCAGCTTGAAGGGGGTCGCTGAAGCTTTCTTT; cdr3_aa: CASSLKGVAEAFF
clone_size: .; v_call: TRBV6-1; j_call: TRBJ1-5; d_call: .; cdr3_nt: TGTGCCAGCAGTGAACGGGGGTTGAATCAGCCCCAGCATTTT; cdr3_aa: CASSERGLNQPQHF
clone_size: .; v_call: TRBV19; j_call: TRBJ2-6; d_call: .; cdr3_nt: TGTGCCAGTAGTTTAGGGTCAGATTATGTCCTGACTTTC; cdr3_aa: CASSLGSDYVLTF
clone_size: .; v_call: TRBV5-4; j_call: TRBJ2-2; d_call: .; cdr3_nt: TGTGCCAGCAGCTTGGGCGGGACCACCAACACCGGGGAGCTGTTTTTT; cdr3_aa: CASSLGGTTNTGELFF
clone_size: .; v_call: TRBV11-2; j_call: TRBJ2-1; d_call: TRBD2; cdr3_nt: TGTGCCAGCAGCTACCTAGCGGGGGGGGGATATGAGCAGTTCTTC; cdr3_aa: CASSYLAGGGYEQFF
clone_size: few; v_call: TRBV7-2; j_call: TRBJ2-1; d_call: TRBD2; cdr3_nt: TGTGCCAGCAGCTTCCTAGCGGGGAGCTCCTACAATGAGCAGTTCTTC; cdr3_aa: CASSFLAGSSYNEQFF
clone_size: .; v_call: TRBV6-1; j_call: TRBJ1-2; d_call: .; cdr3_nt: TGTGCCAGCAGTCCAGGGGCCTCCCAGTATGGCTACACCTTC; cdr3_aa: CASSPGASQYGYTF
clone_size: .; v_call: TRBV20-1; j_call: TRBJ1-2; d_call: .; cdr3_nt: TGCAGTGCTCAGCGGGACTATGGCTACACCTTC; cdr3_aa: CSAQRDYGYTF
clone_size: .; v_call: TRBV7-2; j_call: TRBJ1-5; d_call: .; cdr3_nt: TGTGCCAGCAGCTTAATGTCCCATAGCAATCAGCCCCAGCATTTT; cdr3_aa: CASSLMSHSNQPQHF
clone_size: .; v_call: TRBV6-1; j_call: TRBJ2-3; d_call: TRBD2; cdr3_nt: TGTGCCAGCAGGGCCGGGACTAGCGGTCCAGATACGCAGTATTTT; cdr3_aa: CASRAGTSGPDTQYF
clone_size: .; v_call: TRBV6-1; j_call: TRBJ1-6; d_call: TRBD1; cdr3_nt: TGTGCCAGCAGTGAAGCCGCCGGGGCAGGGGGCAGCTCACCCCTCCACTTT; cdr3_aa: CASSEAAGAGGSSPLHF
clone_size: .; v_call: TRBV11-2; j_call: TRBJ2-5; d_call: .; cdr3_nt: TGTGCCAGCAGCTTAGGAGGCCCGACGTACCAAGAGACCCAGTACTTC; cdr3_aa: CASSLGGPTYQETQYF
clone_size: .; v_call: TRBV9; j_call: TRBJ2-3; d_call: TRBD1; cdr3_nt: TGTGCCAGCAGCGTAGATGAGGGGGCTATCACAGATACGCAGTATTTT; cdr3_aa: CASSVDEGAITDTQYF
clone_size: many; v_call: TRBV5-4; j_call: TRBJ1-1; d_call: TRBD1; cdr3_nt: TGTGCCAGCAGCTTGGAGCCCACAGGGGTTGGTGAAGCTTTCTTT; cdr3_aa: CASSLEPTGVGEAFF
clone_size: .; v_call: TRBV4-1; j_call: TRBJ1-1; d_call: .; cdr3_nt: TGCGCCAGCAGCCAGGGGGCCGGTGGGTGGACTGAAGCTTTCTTT; cdr3_aa: CASSQGAGGWTEAFF
clone_size: few; v_call: TRBV6-5; j_call: TRBJ2-3; d_call: TRBD1; cdr3_nt: TGTGCCAGCAACCCGACAGGGGGCACGACAGATACGCAGTATTTT; cdr3_aa: CASNPTGGTTDTQYF
clone_size: .; v_call: TRBV7-8; j_call: TRBJ1-4; d_call: .; cdr3_nt: TGTGCCAGCAGCTTAGCGGCCAACAATGAAAAACTGTTTTTT; cdr3_aa: CASSLAANNEKLFF
clone_size: .; v_call: TRBV7-9; j_call: TRBJ2-3; d_call: .; cdr3_nt: TGTGCCAGCAGCCCCTATGATACGCAGTATTTT; cdr3_aa: CASSPYDTQYF
clone_size: .; v_call: TRBV7-2; j_call: TRBJ1-2; d_call: .; cdr3_nt: TGTGCCAGCAGACCCCGACAGGTGGAATTTCTAAGGGGCTACACCTTC; cdr3_aa: CASRPRQVEFLRGYTF
clone_size: .; v_call: TRBV7-2; j_call: TRBJ2-1; d_call: TRBD1; cdr3_nt: TGTGCCAGCAGCCAGGGACAGGCCTACAATGAGCAGTTCTTC; cdr3_aa: CASSQGQAYNEQFF
clone_size: .; v_call: TRBV7-2; j_call: TRBJ1-2; d_call: TRBD1; cdr3_nt: TGTGCCAGCAGCTTAAACAGGGGGCCCTATGGCTACACCTTC; cdr3_aa: CASSLNRGPYGYTF
clone_size: .; v_call: TRBV18; j_call: TRBJ1-6; d_call: .; cdr3_nt: TGTGCCAGCTCGCCTACGACAGCTAATTCACCCCTCCACTTT; cdr3_aa: CASSPTTANSPLHF
clone_size: .; v_call: TRBV6-5; j_call: TRBJ2-2; d_call: TRBD1; cdr3_nt: TGTGCCAGCAAGGAACAGGGGTTCACCGAGGAGCTGTTTTTT; cdr3_aa: CASKEQGFTEELFF
clone_size: .; v_call: TRBV15; j_call: TRBJ2-7; d_call: .; cdr3_nt: TGTGCCAGCCAGGGGGACTCCTACGAGCAGCACTTC; cdr3_aa: CASQGDSYEQHF
clone_size: .; v_call: TRBV5-1; j_call: TRBJ1-1; d_call: .; cdr3_nt: TGCGCCAGCAGCTTGGTCGGGGGGCGTCTCTCTGAAGCTTTCTTT; cdr3_aa: CASSLVGGRLSEAFF
clone_size: once; v_call: TRBV20-1; j_call: TRBJ2-1; d_call: .; cdr3_nt: TGCAGTGCTAGTCGGAGAGATGAGCAGTTCTTC; cdr3_aa: CSASRRDEQFF
clone_size: .; v_call: TRBV27; j_call: TRBJ1-1; d_call: TRBD1; cdr3_nt: TGTGCCAGCAGTTTCGGGACAGGGATGAACACTGAAGCTTTCTTT; cdr3_aa: CASSFGTGMNTEAFF
clone_size: .; v_call: TRBV19; j_call: TRBJ2-1; d_call: TRBD1; cdr3_nt: TGTGCCAGTAGCATGGACAGGAATGAGCAGTTCTTC; cdr3_aa: CASSMDRNEQFF
clone_size: .; v_call: TRBV6-6; j_call: TRBJ1-1; d_call: .; cdr3_nt: TGTGCCAGCAAGAGAATCCAGGGGTACACTGAAGCTTTCTTT; cdr3_aa: CASKRIQGYTEAFF
clone_size: .; v_call: TRBV15; j_call: TRBJ2-2; d_call: TRBD1; cdr3_nt: TGTGCCACCAGCCGGGGGACAGGCCTGAACACCGGGGAGCTGTTTTTT; cdr3_aa: CATSRGTGLNTGELFF
clone_size: .; v_call: TRBV14; j_call: TRBJ1-2; d_call: .; cdr3_nt: TGTGCCAGCAGCCAATTGGGAGGGGTTCATGGCTACACCTTC; cdr3_aa: CASSQLGGVHGYTF
clone_size: few; v_call: TRBV19; j_call: TRBJ2-2; d_call: TRBD2; cdr3_nt: TGTGCCAGTAGTATAGAGGAAGCGGGGGGGAACACCGGGGAGCTGTTTTTT; cdr3_aa: CASSIEEAGGNTGELFF
clone_size: .; v_call: TRBV5-1; j_call: TRBJ2-5; d_call: TRBD2; cdr3_nt: TGCGCCAGCAGCTTGGGAACTAGCGGGGGGGCCGAGGAGACCCAGTACTTC; cdr3_aa: CASSLGTSGGAEETQYF
clone_size: .; v_call: TRBV18; j_call: TRBJ2-7; d_call: .; cdr3_nt: TGTGCCAGCTCACCAATCTCGGAGGGTCCCTACGAGCAGTACTTC; cdr3_aa: CASSPISEGPYEQYF
clone_size: few; v_call: TRBV6-1; j_call: TRBJ2-7; d_call: TRBD2; cdr3_nt: TGTGCCAGCAGAAGGGGACTAGCTACCGGCGAGCAGTACTTC; cdr3_aa: CASRRGLATGEQYF
clone_size: .; v_call: TRBV15; j_call: TRBJ2-5; d_call: .; cdr3_nt: TGTGCCACCAGCAGGCCGGGACAAGAGACCCAGTACTTC; cdr3_aa: CATSRPGQETQYF
clone_size: .; v_call: TRBV19; j_call: TRBJ1-4; d_call: .; cdr3_nt: TGTGCCAGTTACCCCTCCAGGGCTACTAATGAAAAACTGTTTTTT; cdr3_aa: CASYPSRATNEKLFF
clone_size: .; v_call: TRBV7-2; j_call: TRBJ1-2; d_call: TRBD1; cdr3_nt: TGTGCCAGCAGCTCATCTGGGACAGGGGGCTTTGGCTACACCTTC; cdr3_aa: CASSSSGTGGFGYTF
clone_size: few; v_call: TRBV6-1; j_call: TRBJ1-4; d_call: .; cdr3_nt: TGTGCCAGCAGGGGGGGGAGGACTAATGAAAAACTGTTTTTT; cdr3_aa: CASRGGRTNEKLFF
clone_size: .; v_call: TRBV9; j_call: TRBJ1-1; d_call: .; cdr3_nt: TGTGCCAGCAGCAAAGAGGAATTGAACACTGAAGCTTTCTTT; cdr3_aa: CASSKEELNTEAFF
clone_size: .; v_call: TRBV10-2; j_call: TRBJ2-1; d_call: .; cdr3_nt: TGCGCCAGCAGCGCTTACCGTGGTGGCAGTGAGCAGTTCTTC; cdr3_aa: CASSAYRGGSEQFF
clone_size: few; v_call: TRBV9; j_call: TRBJ2-3; d_call: TRBD2; cdr3_nt: TGTGCCAGCAGCGTAGGAGGGGGGACTAGCGGTCCTAAGAGAACAGATACGCAGTATTTT; cdr3_aa: CASSVGGGTSGPKRTDTQYF
clone_size: .; v_call: TRBV7-2; j_call: TRBJ2-2; d_call: TRBD2; cdr3_nt: TGTGCCAGCAGCTGGGGGGCCGCGGGGGGGCCAGGGGAGCTGTTTTTT; cdr3_aa: CASSWGAAGGPGELFF
clone_size: .; v_call: TRBV27; j_call: TRBJ2-7; d_call: TRBD1; cdr3_nt: TGTGCCAGCAGTTTATCGCCGGGACAGGGGAGAAAAGTGTTCCACGAGCAGTACTTC; cdr3_aa: CASSLSPGQGRKVFHEQYF
clone_size: .; v_call: TRBV27; j_call: TRBJ1-2; d_call: TRBD1; cdr3_nt: TGTGCCAGCAGTTATGGACAGGGGGCTGACTACACCTTC; cdr3_aa: CASSYGQGADYTF
clone_size: .; v_call: TRBV6-5; j_call: TRBJ2-3; d_call: TRBD2; cdr3_nt: TGTGCCAGCAGTTACTCGACTAGCGGGGGTCTAGATACGCAGTATTTT; cdr3_aa: CASSYSTSGGLDTQYF
clone_size: .; v_call: TRBV4-3; j_call: TRBJ2-5; d_call: .; cdr3_nt: TGCGCCAGCAGCCAAGTCTACAGGGGGGGAGAGCAGTACTTC; cdr3_aa: CASSQVYRGGEQYF
clone_size: .; v_call: TRBV7-9; j_call: TRBJ2-7; d_call: .; cdr3_nt: TGTGCCAGCAGCCCCCCCGGACTCGAGCACGAGCAGTACTTC; cdr3_aa: CASSPPGLEHEQYF
clone_size: few; v_call: TRBV5-7; j_call: TRBJ2-1; d_call: .; cdr3_nt: TGTGCCAGCAGCCCTCAGGCCTACAATGAGCAGTTCTTC; cdr3_aa: CASSPQAYNEQFF